The source of this TCR beta chain is a study of T cell responses to AZD1222 COVID-19 vaccine. Findings and limits, study-wide: Dominant at 160-218 and 743-854, vaccine-associated CD4 TCRs also spanned spike.

V gave up 0 bases and J gave up 8 bases; unmatched junction bases: 3. The CDR3 is made up of 15 amino acids. Germline CDR1 reads SEHNR; CDR2 reads FQNEAQ (reference sequence). Sequencing used immunoSEQ multiplex PCR; TCRdb keeps in-frame clones, though not all of them. Of around 65,000 clones listed, 65% to 85% are singletons. Regarding this clone: Its antigen is not identified.

The rearrangement links TRBV7-9 to TRBJ1-6; 8 bases are shared with TRBD1. The source of this sequence is an adult who received the AZD1222 COVID-19 vaccine. Here the sequenced sample was peripheral blood, taken 28 days after the second AZD1222 dose. The CDR3 nucleotides read TGTGCCAGCAGCTTAGCCGGGACAGGAGATTCACCCCTCCACTTT. Translation gives CASSLAGTGDSPLHF.